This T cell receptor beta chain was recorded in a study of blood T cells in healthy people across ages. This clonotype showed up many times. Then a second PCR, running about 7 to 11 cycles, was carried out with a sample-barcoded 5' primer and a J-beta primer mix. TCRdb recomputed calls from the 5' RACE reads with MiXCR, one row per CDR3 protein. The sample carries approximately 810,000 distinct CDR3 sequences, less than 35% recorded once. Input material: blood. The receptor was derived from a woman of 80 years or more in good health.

The CDR3 nucleotides read TGCAGTGCTAGTCTGACGGCTTCTAATGAAAAACTGTTTTTT. Encoded protein: CSASLTASNEKLFF. The rearrangement links TRBV20-1 to TRBJ1-4; no clear D. Trimming pared 3 bases from V and 3 bases from J, leaving 11 bases between. CDR3 length: 14 amino acids. The germline V gene has CDR1 DFQATT and CDR2 SNEGSKA (reference sequence).